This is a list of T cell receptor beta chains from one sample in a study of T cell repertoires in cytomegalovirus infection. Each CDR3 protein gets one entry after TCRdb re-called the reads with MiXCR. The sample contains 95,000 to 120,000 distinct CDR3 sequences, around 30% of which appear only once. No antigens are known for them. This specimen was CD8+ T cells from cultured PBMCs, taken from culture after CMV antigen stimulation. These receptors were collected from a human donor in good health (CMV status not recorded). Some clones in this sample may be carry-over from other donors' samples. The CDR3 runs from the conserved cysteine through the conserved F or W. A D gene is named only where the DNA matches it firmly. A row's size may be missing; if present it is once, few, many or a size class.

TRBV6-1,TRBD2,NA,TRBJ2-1,CASSDGTSGKQEQFF,TGTGCCAGCAGTGATGGGACTAGCGGCAAACAGGAGCAGTTCTTC
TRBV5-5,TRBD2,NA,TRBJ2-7,CASSWESGGAYEQYF,TGTGCCAGCAGCTGGGAAAGCGGGGGGGCCTACGAGCAGTACTTC
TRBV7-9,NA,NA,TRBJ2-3,CASSLAVTLHTDTQYF,TGTGCCAGCAGCTTAGCGGTTACCCTGCACACAGATACGCAGTATTTT
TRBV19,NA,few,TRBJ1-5,CASSPPLAF,TGTGCCAGTTCCCCCCCTTTGGCCTTT
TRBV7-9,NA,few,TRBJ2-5,CAILWALQETQYF,TGTGCCATCCTCTGGGCACTCCAAGAGACCCAGTACTTC
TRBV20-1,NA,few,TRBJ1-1,CSASHGPTMKIASQNTEAFF,TGCAGTGCTAGCCACGGGCCCACCATGAAAATAGCTAGCCAAAACACTGAAGCTTTCTTT
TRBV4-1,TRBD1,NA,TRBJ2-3,CASSQSPTGTGTGDTQYF,TGCGCCAGCAGCCAATCTCCAACCGGGACAGGAACGGGAGATACGCAGTATTTT
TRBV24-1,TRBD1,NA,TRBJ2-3,CATSDRGQGFTSTDTQYF,TGTGCCACCAGTGATCGGGGACAGGGGTTCACTAGCACAGATACGCAGTATTTT
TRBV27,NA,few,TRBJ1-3,CASSMGWGNTIYF,TGTGCCAGTAGTATGGGGTGGGGAAACACCATATATTTT
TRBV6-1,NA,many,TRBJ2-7,CASSVWIDIYYEQYF,TGTGCCAGCAGTGTGTGGATTGATATCTACTACGAGCAGTACTTC
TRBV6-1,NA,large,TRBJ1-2,CATGSGAATLFDGYTF,TGTGCCACCGGGTCTGGGGCAGCTACTTTATTCGATGGCTACACCTTC
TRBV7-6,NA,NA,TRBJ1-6,CASILLGGSTLHF,TGTGCCAGCATCCTTTTGGGGGGGAGTACCCTCCACTTT
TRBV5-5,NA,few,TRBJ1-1,CASSLGHLRSEAFF,TGTGCCAGCAGCTTGGGACATCTCAGGTCTGAAGCTTTCTTT
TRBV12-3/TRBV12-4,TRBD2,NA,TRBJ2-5,CASSFIAGGRVPQETQYF,TGTGCCAGCAGTTTCATAGCGGGGGGGCGTGTTCCCCAAGAGACCCAGTACTTC
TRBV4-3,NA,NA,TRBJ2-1,CASSHILAAHNEQFF,TGCGCCAGCAGCCACATATTAGCAGCCCACAATGAGCAGTTCTTC
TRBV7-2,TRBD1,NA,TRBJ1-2,CASSPNRDRGRWGYTF,TGTGCCAGCAGCCCAAACCGGGACAGGGGGCGATGGGGCTACACCTTC
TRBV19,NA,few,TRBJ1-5,CASSMYREQPQHF,TGTGCCAGTAGTATGTACAGGGAGCAGCCCCAGCATTTT
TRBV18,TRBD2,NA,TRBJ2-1,CASSQLAGGYNEQFF,TGTGCCAGCTCCCAACTAGCGGGGGGCTACAATGAGCAGTTCTTC
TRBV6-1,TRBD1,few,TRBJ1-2,CASSERTLSGTANYGYTF,TGTGCCAGCAGTGAAAGAACGTTGTCCGGGACAGCTAACTATGGCTACACCTTC
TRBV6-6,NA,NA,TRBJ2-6,CASNGALSSGANVLTF,TGTGCCAGCAACGGGGCGCTAAGCTCTGGGGCCAACGTCCTGACTTTC
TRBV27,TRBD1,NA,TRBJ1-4,CASSPTGGTSMELFF,TGTGCCAGCAGCCCGACAGGGGGCACCTCGATGGAACTGTTTTTT